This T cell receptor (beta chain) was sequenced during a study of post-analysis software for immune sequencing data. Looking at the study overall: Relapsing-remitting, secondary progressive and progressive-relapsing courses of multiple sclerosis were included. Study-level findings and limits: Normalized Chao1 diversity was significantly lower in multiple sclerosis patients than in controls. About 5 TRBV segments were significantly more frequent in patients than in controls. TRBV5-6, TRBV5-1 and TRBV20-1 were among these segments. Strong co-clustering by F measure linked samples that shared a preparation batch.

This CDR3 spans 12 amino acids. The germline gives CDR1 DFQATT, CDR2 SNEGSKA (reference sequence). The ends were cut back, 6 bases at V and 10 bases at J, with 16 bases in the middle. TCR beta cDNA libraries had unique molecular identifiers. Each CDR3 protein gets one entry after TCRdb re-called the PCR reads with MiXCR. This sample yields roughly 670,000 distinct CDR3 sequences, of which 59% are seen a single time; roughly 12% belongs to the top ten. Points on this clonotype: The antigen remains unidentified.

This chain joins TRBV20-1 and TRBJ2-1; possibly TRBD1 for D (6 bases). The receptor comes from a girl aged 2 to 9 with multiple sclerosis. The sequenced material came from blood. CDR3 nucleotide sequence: TGCAGTGCCGAGGGGGAGCCTGCCGAGCAGTTCTTC. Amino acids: CSAEGEPAEQFF.